The rows below give T cell receptor beta chains drawn from one sample of a study of cytomegalovirus exposure and HLA in healthy donors. Here immunoSEQ multiplex PCR was the method, and the copy in TCRdb shows in-frame clones only, minus some. This listing includes 65,000 to 85,000 clones. Sequencing was carried out using PBMCs. The source of these receptors is a woman aged 25 to 39 in good health and CMV-seronegative. The CDR3 runs from the conserved cysteine through the conserved F or W. D genes are given only for firm matches.

TRBJ1-1 | TRBV19 | - | TGTGCCAGTAGAGGGGGGAACACTGAAGCTTTCTTT | CASRGGNTEAFF
TRBJ1-1 | TRBV18 | - | TGTGCCAGCTCAACGGGGTTAAGGGCGAACACTGAAGCTTTCTTT | CASSTGLRANTEAFF
TRBJ1-3 | TRBV15 | - | TGTGCCACCAGCGAGGACTCTGGAAACACCATATATTTT | CATSEDSGNTIYF
TRBJ1-6 | TRBV30 | - | TGTGCCTGGAGCGGAGGGTGGAATTCACCCCTCCACTTT | CAWSGGWNSPLHF
TRBJ2-5 | TRBV5-6 | - | TGTGCCAGCAGCTTGGTGACAGGTGGGGAGACCCAGTACTTC | CASSLVTGGETQYF
TRBJ1-3 | TRBV13 | - | TGTGCCAGCAGCGTGGGGCCAGGTTCCAGCTCTGGAAACACCATATATTTT | CASSVGPGSSSGNTIYF
TRBJ2-5 | TRBV10-3 | - | TGTGCCATCAGTGAAGGGGGCGGGGACAAAGAGACCCAGTACTTC | CAISEGGGDKETQYF
TRBJ2-1 | TRBV30 | TRBD2 | TGTGCCTGGAGTCCGGGAGGGCCTCGGAATGAGCAGTTCTTC | CAWSPGGPRNEQFF
TRBJ1-1 | TRBV5-6 | - | TGTGCCAGCAGTCACCCCCAGGGGAACACTGAAGCTTTCTTT | CASSHPQGNTEAFF
TRBJ2-7 | TRBV5-4 | TRBD2 | TGTGCCAGCAGCTTGGGCGGGGGCGAGCAGTACTTC | CASSLGGGEQYF
TRBJ1-2 | TRBV11-2 | - | TGTGCCAGCAGCACGCGGGACGGCAACTATGGCTACACCTTC | CASSTRDGNYGYTF
TRBJ1-6 | TRBV7-3 | - | TGTGCCAGCAGCTTACTGAGGACTCCCAGGACACCCCTCCACTTT | CASSLLRTPRTPLHF
TRBJ2-7 | TRBV28 | - | TGTGCCAGCAGTTTTGGCAGTCCCTACGAGCAGTACTTC | CASSFGSPYEQYF
TRBJ2-2 | TRBV6-6 | - | TGTGCCAGCAGGGGCTCTCAGGCCGGGGAGCTGTTTTTT | CASRGSQAGELFF
TRBJ2-1 | TRBV30 | - | TGTGCCTGGTCTGGGGCGGAAGACAATGAGCAGTTCTTC | CAWSGAEDNEQFF
TRBJ2-7 | TRBV28 | TRBD2 | TGTGCCAGCAGCTCCTCCGGTGCGGGAGGGAGTAAAAGCTACGAGCAGTACTTC | CASSSSGAGGSKSYEQYF
TRBJ1-2 | TRBV18 | - | TGTGCCAGCTCACCACGGAGGATCGGGGGGCGGTTCTATGGCTACACCTTC | CASSPRRIGGRFYGYTF
TRBJ2-1 | TRBV19 | - | TGTGCCAGTAGTATAGGTGGGACATCATTCTACAATGAGCAGTTCTTC | CASSIGGTSFYNEQFF
TRBJ1-1 | TRBV9 | - | TGTGCCAGCAGCGCCCCAGGGAGGGGGGCTTTCTTT | CASSAPGRGAFF
TRBJ2-2 | TRBV6-5 | - | TGTGCCAGCAGTTACGCACAGGGCGGGACCGGGGAGCTGTTTTTT | CASSYAQGGTGELFF
TRBJ2-7 | TRBV25-1 | - | TGTGCCAGCAGTGTTTTACAGGGAGAGACCGTCGAGCAGTACTTC | CASSVLQGETVEQYF
TRBJ1-4 | TRBV9 | - | TGTGCCAGCAGCGTACTGGGAGGGCCACTGTTTTTT | CASSVLGGPLFF
TRBJ1-3 | TRBV30 | TRBD1 | TGTGCCTGGAGTGTACCCGTAGGACAGGGCCACAGCTCTGGAAACACCATATATTTT | CAWSVPVGQGHSSGNTIYF
TRBJ2-5 | TRBV18 | TRBD2 | TGTGCCAGCTCATTACCGGGACTAGCGGGGGAGACCCAGTACTTC | CASSLPGLAGETQYF
TRBJ1-3 | TRBV6-5 | - | TGTGCCAGCAGTTACTCGGCTAGATCTGGAAACACCATATATTTT | CASSYSARSGNTIYF
TRBJ2-7 | TRBV7-2 | - | TGTGCCAGCAGCTTATCGCTAGGCTCCTACGAGCAGTACTTC | CASSLSLGSYEQYF
TRBJ2-5 | TRBV4-1 | TRBD1 | TGCGCCAGCAGACCTCCTGACAGGGGAGAAGAGACCCAGTACTTC | CASRPPDRGEETQYF
TRBJ2-7 | TRBV6-5 | TRBD1 | TGTGCCAGCAGTCGCGGGACAGGGGTGGACGAGCAGTACTTC | CASSRGTGVDEQYF
TRBJ2-2 | TRBV5-6 | TRBD2 | TGTGCCAGCAGCTCCGCGGGAGACACCGGGGAGCTGTTTTTT | CASSSAGDTGELFF
TRBJ1-5 | TRBV18 | - | TGTGCCAGCTCACCAGGGCCGAGCAATCAGCCCCAGCATTTT | CASSPGPSNQPQHF
TRBJ2-3 | TRBV4-3 | TRBD2 | TGCGCCAGCAGCCTCTACAGGAGGGCTAGCGGGGGCACAGATACGCAGTATTTT | CASSLYRRASGGTDTQYF
TRBJ2-1 | TRBV29-1 | - | TGCAGCGTTCAGGGCCGGGGAAGCGGGCTTGAGCAGTTCTTC | CSVQGRGSGLEQFF
TRBJ2-3 | TRBV9 | TRBD2 | TGTGCCAGCAGCGTGTATCCTCCCCGGGGGGTTTCCACAGATACGCAGTATTTT | CASSVYPPRGVSTDTQYF
TRBJ1-5 | TRBV4-3 | - | TGCGCCAGCAGCCAAGATAGGGGGAGGGCCCAGCATTTT | CASSQDRGRAQHF
TRBJ2-7 | TRBV6-4 | TRBD2 | TGTGCCAGCACACAATATAGCGGGAACGCCTCCTACGAGCAGTACTTC | CASTQYSGNASYEQYF
TRBJ1-1 | TRBV5-6 | TRBD1 | TGTGCCAGCAGCACCCAGGGGGGTAACACTGAAGCTTTCTTT | CASSTQGGNTEAFF
TRBJ1-1 | TRBV5-6 | - | TGTGCCAGCAGCTGGGGGCGGGGGGTGAACACTGAAGCTTTCTTT | CASSWGRGVNTEAFF
TRBJ2-7 | TRBV27 | TRBD2 | TGTGCCAGCAGTCCAATAACCGGGGGGGCGTACGAGCAGTACTTC | CASSPITGGAYEQYF
TRBJ2-7 | TRBV7-9 | TRBD1 | TGTGCCAGCAGCCTCTTGGGACAGGGCATCAACGAGCAGTACTTC | CASSLLGQGINEQYF
TRBJ2-7 | TRBV6-6 | - | TGTGCCAGCAGTCCCCGGAGGGATAAGTACTTC | CASSPRRDKYF
TRBJ1-2 | TRBV30 | - | TGTGCCTGGCTCGGACAGCTTTACACCTTC | CAWLGQLYTF